One and the same sample provided the 15 T cell receptor beta chains below, sequenced in a study of T cell repertoires in cytomegalovirus infection. TCRdb reprocessed the reads with MiXCR, giving one entry per CDR3 protein. This sample has around 440,000 distinct CDR3 sequences, with over 9% found just once. What was sequenced was PBMCs. The receptors originated from a human donor in good health (CMV status not recorded). Some clones in this sample may be carry-over from other donors' samples.

The table lists this clonotype with many counts. The chain links TRBV29-1 to TRBJ2-7; TRBD1 or TRBD2 may be the D gene (5 bases each). V lost 6 bases to trimming and J lost 5 bases, with 17 bases between them. Germline assignment: CDR1 SQVTM and CDR2 ANQGSEA. The CDR3 sequence is 13 residues long. This CDR3 is CSVKGLAGNEQYF. The CDR3 nucleotides are TGCAGCGTCAAGGGGCTAGCCGGGAACGAGCAGTACTTC.

This clonotype was seen at least ten times. This chain joins TRBV7-6 and TRBJ2-1, with a weak D call TRBD2 (5 bases). The CDR3 contains 17 residues. The V gene lost 2 bases and the J gene lost 0 bases, with 14 bases spanning the gap. Germline V gene data show CDR1 as SGHVS and CDR2 as FNYEAQ. The CDR3 DNA is TGTGCCAGCAGCTTATGGACTCCCAAGAGCTCCTACAATGAGCAGTTCTTC. As protein: CASSLWTPKSSYNEQFF.

This clonotype was seen many times. The chain recombines TRBV6-1 with TRBJ2-1, with D hard to call. V was cut by 5 bases and J by 6 bases, with 11 bases left in between. Germline CDR1 MNHNS, CDR2 SASEGT. The CDR3 spans 13 residues. The CDR3 DNA reads TGTGCCAGCAGTCAGTCGGTCCGCAATGAGCAGTTCTTC. Protein product: CASSQSVRNEQFF.

This clonotype was recorded a few times. A much larger clone differs from this one at a single base, so this may be a read error. V gene TRBV7-2 combines with J gene TRBJ2-6; D possibly corresponds to TRBD1 (5 bases). This CDR3 contains 15 residues. Per the germline V gene, CDR1 is SGHTA and CDR2 is FQGNSA. The CDR3: CASSPRRDGTNVLTF. The CDR3 DNA reads as TGTGCCAGCAGCCCCCGCAGGGATGGGACCAACGTCCTGACTTTC.

This clonotype was recorded many times. V usage is TRBV7-6 and J usage is TRBJ1-1, with D possibly being TRBD1 (5 bases). The V and J ends lost 3 bases and 11 bases respectively, with 16 bases between them. The germline gives CDR1 SGHVS, CDR2 FNYEAQ. The CDR3 runs 13 residues. The CDR3 DNA sequence: TGTGCCAGCAGCTTTCCGGAAGGGGTTCCGGCTTTCTTT. This translates into CASSFPEGVPAFF.

This clonotype was found many times. This sequence joins TRBV4-1 and TRBJ2-5; D remains unclear. Germline loops: CDR1 MGHRA, CDR2 YSYEKL. The CDR3 is made up of 13 amino acids. Trimming pared 2 bases from V and 4 bases from J, leaving 8 bases between. CDR3 region: CASSQSPPETQYF. The CDR3 DNA is TGCGCCAGCAGCCAATCCCCTCCAGAGACCCAGTACTTC.

This sequence joins TRBV5-1 and TRBJ1-1; perhaps TRBD1 as D (5 bases). Germline-derived CDR1 and CDR2 are SGHRS and YFSETQ. CDR3 size: 15 residues. Between the trimmed V and J ends, which lost 4 bases and 1 base, there was a span of 14 bases. The CDR3 DNA reads TGCGCCAGCAGCGCCCCCGGGACGGCGAACACTGAAGCTTTCTTT. Its protein product is CASSAPGTANTEAFF.

This clonotype was counted ten times or more. This chain connects TRBV28 to TRBJ2-1; D is ambiguous. V shed 6 bases and J shed 6 bases, with 3 bases lying between them. There are 10 residues in the CDR3. Germline V CDR1 and CDR2: MDHEN, SYDVKM. The CDR3 spells CASSRNEQFF. The CDR3, as DNA: TGTGCCAGCAGCCGCAATGAGCAGTTCTTC. The full variable domain, its missing parts supplied by reference TRBV28 and TRBJ2-1, is DVKVTQSSRYLVKRTGEKVFLECVQDMDHENMFWYRQDPGLGLRLIYFSYDVKMKEKGDIPEGYSVSREKKERFSLILESASTNQTSMYLCASSRNEQFFGPGTRLTVL.

This clonotype turned up a few times. The chain employs TRBV24-1 and TRBJ2-7; possible D gene TRBD1, 5 bases. The V and J ends lost 3 bases and 6 bases respectively, with 11 bases between them. Germline CDR1 KGHDR, CDR2 SFDVKD. The CDR3 loop spans 13 amino acids. CDR3: CATSDVGEAEQYF. The CDR3 DNA is TGTGCCACCAGTGATGTAGGGGAAGCCGAGCAGTACTTC.

V is TRBV30 and J is TRBJ2-6; 7 bases line up with TRBD2. The germline V gene encodes CDR1 GTSNPN and CDR2 SVGIG (reference sequence). The CDR3 totals 15 residues. J lost 4 bases, V lost 0 bases, and 3 bases had no gene match. CDR3 sequence (DNA): TGTGCCTGGAGTGTATGGGGGGGGGGGGCCAACGTCCTGACTTTC. This gives the protein CAWSVWGGGANVLTF.

The chain links TRBV6-1 to TRBJ1-6; TRBD1 matches 10 bases. In germline, CDR1 is MNHNS, CDR2 SASEGT. The CDR3 consists of 14 residues. With V trimmed by 6 bases and J by 10 bases, 6 bases remained unmatched. The CDR3 region is CASRDRGFGSPLHF. The CDR3 nucleotides read TGTGCCAGCAGGGACAGGGGGTTTGGATCACCCCTCCACTTT.

This clonotype was seen ten or more times. This chain connects TRBV6-6 to TRBJ2-7; perhaps TRBD1 as D (7 bases). The germline gives CDR1 MNHNY, CDR2 SVGAGI (reference sequence). The CDR3 has 18 amino acids. V lost 5 bases and J 3 bases, leaving 26 bases between the germline ends. Here the CDR3 reads CASSPYGLTAGGSYEQYF. The CDR3 DNA sequence: TGTGCCAGCAGTCCTTACGGTCTTACGGCAGGGGGGAGCTACGAGCAGTACTTC.

This clonotype was seen ten or more times. The chain employs TRBV7-6 and TRBJ2-3, with 8 bases lining up with TRBD1. This CDR3 is 17 amino acids long. Germline V gene data show CDR1 as SGHVS and CDR2 as FNYEAQ. J gave up 2 bases and V 4 bases, and 11 bases lay outside the gene matches. CDR3 DNA: TGTGCCAGCAGCTCGCGGAGTTTGGACAGGGCCACAGATACGCAGTATTTT. This codes for CASSSRSLDRATDTQYF.

Ten or more counts support this clonotype. The chain uses TRBV7-2 and TRBJ1-1, with D perhaps TRBD1 (5 bases). V lost 5 bases to trimming and J lost 11 bases, with 18 bases between them. CDR1 is SGHTA, CDR2 FQGNSA, per germline. This CDR3 is 13 amino acids long. In DNA form, the CDR3 reads TGTGCCAGCAGCGTTCCAGGGATGCCTAGCGCTTTCTTT. This sequence encodes CASSVPGMPSAFF.

There are many counts of this clonotype. This rearrangement joins TRBV14 to TRBJ2-3, with D possibly being TRBD1 or TRBD2 (5 bases each). The ends were cut back, 0 bases at V and 2 bases at J, with 12 bases in the middle. This CDR3 is 16 amino acids long. Germline V gene data show CDR1 as SGHDN and CDR2 as FVKESK. CDR3 bases: TGTGCCAGCAGCCAAGATGGGGCGGGCGCCACAGATACGCAGTATTTT. Encoded protein: CASSQDGAGATDTQYF.